Listed here are 27 T cell receptor beta chains from one sample, sequenced in a study of shared clonotypes between healthy human individuals. The assay was immunoSEQ multiplex PCR, and TCRdb's table has in-frame clones only and misses some. The sample consists of about 960,000 clones, 70% to 85% of them appearing once. Sequenced sample: memory CD4+ T cells sorted from blood. The subset denotes: CD45RA-negative fraction. Receptor source: a man aged 18 to 29 in good health.

The chain uses TRBV6-5 and TRBJ1-2, with unresolved D. Germline V CDR1 and CDR2: MNHEY, SVGAGI. V lost 7 bases, J lost 6 bases, and 15 bases lay in between. This CDR3 is 13 amino acids long. As DNA, the CDR3 is TGTGCCAGCACCCAACGGGGTGTTCATGGCTACACCTTC. Its protein is CASTQRGVHGYTF.

This clone has only one observation. This same CDR3 is encoded by further DNA sequences in the sample. The V gene is TRBV7-2, the J gene TRBJ1-1, with D perhaps matching TRBD1 (6 bases). Trimming removed 5 bases from V and 2 bases from J, with 12 bases in between. The CDR3 runs 14 residues. CDR1 and CDR2 from the germline V gene are SGHTA and FQGNSA. Here the CDR3 reads CASSLGGVNTEAFF. The CDR3 bases are TGTGCCAGCAGCCTGGGGGGCGTTAACACTGAAGCTTTCTTT.

This clone appeared a few times. The chain links TRBV11-2 to TRBJ1-2; no definite D call. Trimming pared 5 bases from V and 4 bases from J, leaving 8 bases between. CDR3 length equals 12 residues. Germline CDR1 SGHAT, CDR2 FQNNGV. CDR3 sequence reads: CASSREGYGYTF. CDR3 DNA: TGTGCCAGCAGCCGAGAAGGCTATGGCTACACCTTC.

The V gene is TRBV28, the J gene TRBJ2-7, with D perhaps TRBD2 (6 bases). The CDR3 length is 14 residues. CDR1 and CDR2 (germline): MDHEN, SYDVKM. Between the trimmed V and J ends, which lost 5 bases and 1 base, there was a span of 12 bases. The DNA for the CDR3 is TGTGCCAGCAGTACGGGGACTCAATCCTACGAGCAGTACTTC. This codes for CASSTGTQSYEQYF. The complete variable domain, with remaining parts taken from reference TRBV28 and TRBJ2-7, reads DVKVTQSSRYLVKRTGEKVFLECVQDMDHENMFWYRQDPGLGLRLIYFSYDVKMKEKGDIPEGYSVSREKKERFSLILESASTNQTSMYLCASSTGTQSYEQYFGPGTRLTVT.

This chain joins TRBV7-9 and TRBJ2-7; D is unresolved. Trimming took off 1 base at V and 7 bases at J, with 11 bases between the two ends. Per the germline V gene, CDR1 is SEHNR and CDR2 is FQNEAQ (reference sequence). This CDR3 has 13 amino acids. The CDR3 DNA reads TGTGCCAGCAGCTTAGTGGGCGTGGGAGAGCAGTACTTC. It yields the protein CASSLVGVGEQYF.

The CDR3 spells CASSETGDFNQPQHF. The CDR3 bases are TGTGCCAGCAGTGAGACAGGGGACTTCAATCAGCCCCAGCATTTT. The chain carries TRBV2 and TRBJ1-5; 8 bases are shared with TRBD1. V shed 3 bases and J 3 bases; nucleotides not matched to a gene: 4. From germline, CDR1 is SNHLY and CDR2 FYNNEI. This CDR3 is 15 amino acids long.

This rearrangement joins TRBV7-2 to TRBJ1-3, with D perhaps matching TRBD1 (6 bases). Trimming shortened V by 6 bases and J by 8 bases, and 17 bases separated the two germline ends. Germline V gene lookup returns CDR1 SGHTA and CDR2 FQGNSA. The CDR3 spans 14 residues. CDR3 in amino acids: CASSGDKGGYTIYF. As DNA, the CDR3 is TGTGCCAGCAGTGGGGACAAAGGAGGGTACACCATATATTTT.

V usage is TRBV5-1 and J usage is TRBJ1-2, with D possibly TRBD1 on 5 matching bases. Trimming removed 3 bases from V and 6 bases from J, with 12 bases in between. CDR3 size: 13 residues. CDR1 is SGHRS and CDR2 is YFSETQ in the germline V gene. In nucleotides, the CDR3 is TGCGCCAGCAGCTGGGGGGACTTAGATGGCTACACCTTC. It specifies CASSWGDLDGYTF.

The chain joins TRBV2 to TRBJ1-1; a possible D gene is TRBD1 (5 bases). The V gene's germline CDR1 is SNHLY and CDR2 FYNNEI. V was pared by 7 bases and J by 7 bases, with 19 bases between. The CDR3 runs 14 residues. The CDR3 protein is CASTPGQIQGEAFF. CDR3 coding DNA: TGTGCCAGCACCCCGGGGCAGATCCAAGGTGAAGCTTTCTTT.

The chain uses TRBV2 and TRBJ2-7; D perhaps matches TRBD2 (6 bases). The CDR3 consists of 13 residues. CDR1 SNHLY and CDR2 FYNNEI come from the germline V gene. V lost 5 bases and J 7 bases, leaving 15 bases between the germline ends. The CDR3: CASSSGYVGEQYF. The CDR3 region has the DNA TGTGCCAGCAGTAGCGGGTACGTTGGAGAGCAGTACTTC.

V and J are TRBV6-5 and TRBJ1-2; TRBD1 agrees at 7 bases. This CDR3 comprises 16 residues. Germline CDR1 is MNHEY and CDR2 is SVGAGI. The junction had 12 bases not matched to a gene; V was cut back by 0 bases and J by 8 bases. CDR3 bases: TGTGCCAGCAGTTACTCCGAAAGGGGGCTCCTGGGCGGCTACACCTTC. This encodes CASSYSERGLLGGYTF.

The chain recombines TRBV2 with TRBJ2-3; D is unresolved. Trimming shortened V by 4 bases and J by 1 base, and 6 bases separated the two germline ends. Germline lookup yields CDR1 SNHLY and CDR2 FYNNEI. There are 13 residues in the CDR3. CDR3 region: CASSASGTDTQYF. CDR3 DNA sequence: TGTGCCAGCAGTGCCAGCGGCACAGATACGCAGTATTTT.

The table lists this clone with a few counts. This chain connects TRBV28 to TRBJ1-6; TRBD1 matches 11 bases. The CDR3 is 18 residues long. Germline lookup yields CDR1 MDHEN and CDR2 SYDVKM. With 2 bases clipped from V and 4 bases from J, the junction kept 7 bases outside the gene matches. The CDR3 nucleotides read TGTGCCAGCAGTTTAGGACAGGGGGCCCCCCTTTATAATTCACCCCTCCACTTT. It encodes CASSLGQGAPLYNSPLHF. The full variable domain, its missing parts supplied by reference TRBV28 and TRBJ1-6, is DVKVTQSSRYLVKRTGEKVFLECVQDMDHENMFWYRQDPGLGLRLIYFSYDVKMKEKGDIPEGYSVSREKKERFSLILESASTNQTSMYLCASSLGQGAPLYNSPLHFGNGTRLTVT.

This chain joins TRBV28 and TRBJ2-4; the match to TRBD1 covers 11 bases. Unmatched junction bases numbered 24, after V lost 2 bases and J lost 9 bases. The CDR3 runs 21 residues. Germline loops: CDR1 MDHEN, CDR2 SYDVKM. CDR3: CASSLLRWTGGLAERFGIQYF. The CDR3 nucleotides are TGTGCCAGCAGTTTACTCAGGTGGACAGGGGGCCTAGCCGAGCGGTTTGGCATTCAGTACTTC. Supplemented by reference TRBV28 and TRBJ2-4, the full variable domain reads DVKVTQSSRYLVKRTGEKVFLECVQDMDHENMFWYRQDPGLGLRLIYFSYDVKMKEKGDIPEGYSVSREKKERFSLILESASTNQTSMYLCASSLLRWTGGLAERFGIQYFGAGTRLSVL.

The chain joins TRBV7-8 to TRBJ2-5; no reliable D call. The germline gives CDR1 SGHVS, CDR2 FQNEAQ. The length of the CDR3 is 14 residues. V shed 3 bases and J shed 1 base, with 9 bases lying between them. The CDR3 region has the DNA TGTGCCAGCAGCTTCAGTGAGGTCCAAGAGACCCAGTACTTC. Translated: CASSFSEVQETQYF.

The V and J genes are TRBV10-3 and TRBJ2-7, with 9 nucleotides matching TRBD1. V shed 7 bases and J 6 bases; nucleotides not matched to a gene: 7. Germline values: CDR1 ENHRY, CDR2 SYGVKD. CDR3 length: 13 amino acids. The CDR3 region has the DNA TGTGCCATCAATCCGGGACAGGGATCCGAGCAGTACTTC. Translated: CAINPGQGSEQYF.

The CDR3 nucleotides read TGTGCCAGCAGCTTGGAGGTGGGCCAAGAGACCCAGTACTTC. It codes for CASSLEVGQETQYF. V is TRBV5-4 and J is TRBJ2-5; D is unresolved. Between the trimmed V and J ends, which lost 0 bases and 1 base, there was a span of 7 bases. This CDR3 has 14 residues. Germline CDR1 reads SGHNT; CDR2 reads YYREEE (reference sequence).

The chain has TRBV7-9 and TRBJ2-5; tentative D call: TRBD2 (6 bases). CDR3 length: 15 amino acids. The germline V gene encodes CDR1 SEHNR and CDR2 FQNEAQ (reference sequence). The V end was cut by 2 bases, the J end by 2 bases, with 12 bases between. CDR3: CASSLSGGSQETQYF. The CDR3 nucleotides are TGTGCCAGCAGCTTAAGTGGAGGGTCGCAAGAGACCCAGTACTTC.

The chain carries TRBV6-5 and TRBJ1-2, with D perhaps matching TRBD1 (5 bases). The CDR3 totals 14 residues. Per the germline V gene, CDR1 is MNHEY and CDR2 is SVGAGI. The ends were cut back, 6 bases at V and 2 bases at J, with 13 bases in the middle. The DNA for the CDR3 is TGTGCCAGCAGAACCTGGTCAGGGAACTATGGCTACACCTTC. This codes for CASRTWSGNYGYTF.

The chain recombines TRBV27 with TRBJ2-1; D might be TRBD2 (6 bases). CDR1 is MNHEY and CDR2 is SMNVEV in the germline V gene (reference sequence). V lost 2 bases and J 9 bases, leaving 17 bases between the germline ends. The CDR3 is made up of 15 amino acids. CDR3 sequence (DNA): TGTGCCAGCAGTTTAGGTTCGGGACTCCGTCTTGAGCAGTTCTTC. Protein sequence: CASSLGSGLRLEQFF.

The chain links TRBV11-2 to TRBJ2-3; D gene uncertain. The CDR3 sequence is 13 residues long. Per germline, CDR1 SGHAT and CDR2 FQNNGV. Trimming took 3 bases from V and 5 from J, leaving 9 bases between them. The CDR3 loop reads CASSFNREDTQYF. CDR3 bases: TGTGCCAGCAGCTTTAACCGAGAAGATACGCAGTATTTT.

The chain links TRBV7-9 to TRBJ2-7, with D possibly being TRBD2 (5 bases). The CDR3 is 12 residues long. Germline CDR1 and CDR2: SEHNR and FQNEAQ (reference sequence). The V end was cut by 5 bases, the J end by 12 bases, with 17 bases between. The chain's CDR3 is CASSLGLRESYF. The CDR3, as DNA: TGTGCCAGCAGCCTAGGACTGAGAGAGTCGTACTTC. Full variable domain (remainder filled in from reference TRBV7-9 and TRBJ2-7): DTGVSQNPRHKITKRGQNVTFRCDPISEHNRLYWYRQTLGQGPEFLTYFQNEAQLEKSRLLSDRFSAERPKGSFSTLEIQRTEQGDSAMYLCASSLGLRESYFGPGTRLTVT.

This clone is a singleton in its sample. V is TRBV11-2 and J is TRBJ2-2; no firm D call. Germline V gene sequence: CDR1 SGHAT, CDR2 FQNNGV. This CDR3 spans 12 amino acids. V gave up 5 bases and J gave up 6 bases, with 7 bases separating them. CDR3 loop: CASSARAGELFF. The DNA of the CDR3 is TGTGCCAGCAGCGCTAGGGCCGGGGAGCTGTTTTTT.

V is TRBV7-6 and J is TRBJ1-2; TRBD1 aligns across 8 bases. The CDR3 consists of 15 residues. Trimming removed 4 bases from V and 7 bases from J; junction bases left unmatched: 11. Germline V CDR1 and CDR2: SGHVS, FNYEAQ. CDR3 nucleotide sequence: TGTGCCAGCAGCTCTGGCCAACAGGGGGAACTTGGCTACACCTTC. It yields the protein CASSSGQQGELGYTF.

The chain recombines TRBV6-5 with TRBJ2-3; D gene ambiguous. From germline, CDR1 is MNHEY and CDR2 SVGAGI. The V gene lost 0 bases and the J gene lost 6 bases, with 7 bases spanning the gap. This CDR3 comprises 13 residues. CDR3 DNA sequence: TGTGCCAGCAGTTACTCGGATCGGGATACGCAGTATTTT. Protein sequence: CASSYSDRDTQYF.

In this sample, this clone turned up many times. The chain joins TRBV2 to TRBJ2-3; D is undetermined. This CDR3 region has 12 residues. V was shortened by 8 bases and J by 2 bases, with 8 bases between the two germline ends. The germline gives CDR1 SNHLY, CDR2 FYNNEI. This chain's CDR3 is CASLTYTDTQYF. CDR3 bases: TGTGCCAGCCTAACTTACACAGATACGCAGTATTTT. The variable domain in full, with the rest retrieved from reference TRBV2 and TRBJ2-3, is EPEVTQTPSHQVTQMGQEVILRCVPISNHLYFYWYRQILGQKVEFLVSFYNNEISEKSEIFDDQFSVERPDGSNFTLKIRSTKLEDSAMYFCASLTYTDTQYFGPGTRLTVL.

This rearrangement joins TRBV19 to TRBJ2-2; 14 bases are a match to TRBD2. This CDR3 has 18 amino acids. J was trimmed by 1 base and V by 9 bases; bases with no gene match: 10. Germline CDR1 LNHDA, CDR2 SQIVND (reference sequence). The CDR3 coding sequence is TGTGCCAGCATTCTGAAGACTAGCGGGAGGGGGAACACCGGGGAGCTGTTTTTT. Protein sequence: CASILKTSGRGNTGELFF.